There are a few counts of the clone carrying this TCR beta chain. The antigen remains undetermined. Mismatch with germline at one junction end may stem from a read error. TCRdb keeps only in-frame clones here, not all; method: immunoSEQ multiplex PCR. The table lists 100,000 to 150,000 clones, around 89% of them singletons, with 5% to 6.5% in the top ten. The sample originates from a study of radiation and T cells in renal cell carcinoma. Turning to the study itself: Nephrectomy followed 15 Gy stereotactic body radiation by 4 weeks.

Time point indicated: blood 2 weeks post-SBRT. Treatment given: 15 Gy SBRT to primary tumor, nephrectomy 4 weeks later. This renal cell carcinoma was of the clear cell type. The germline V gene has CDR1 SSHAT and CDR2 FNYEAQ (reference sequence). CDR3 length: 15 residues. Study-wide findings and caveats: In blood, top tumor clones expanded by 2 weeks, shrinking by 4. Pretreatment tumor biopsies were lacking, so baseline clonotypes are unknown.

J is TRBJ2-5 and V is TRBV7-7; 8 bases are a match to TRBD2. Sequenced material: blood, taken from a patient whose treatment included radiotherapy and nephrectomy. The TCR was taken from a woman between 65 and 79 years old with renal cell carcinoma. CDR3 sequence: CASSLGLAVQETQYF. The DNA of the CDR3 is TGTGCTAGCAGCCTTGGACTAGCAGTACAAGAGACCCAGTACTTC.